Listed below are T cell receptor beta chains from one sample, sequenced in a study of T-cell reconstitution after alpha-beta-depleted transplantation in children. One entry per CDR3 protein, called by TCRdb with MiXCR from the PCR reads. Among over 100,000 distinct CDR3 sequences, approximately 6% were seen once, and the ten largest hold about 6%. Sequenced material: PBMCs, mostly from graft donor cells, taken 60 days after TCRalphabeta/CD19-depleted stem cell transplant. These receptors all come from a female patient aged 2 to 10 who had a stem cell transplant for Fanconi anemia, so the T cells may come from the graft donor. The CDR3 runs from the conserved cysteine through the conserved F or W. Fields, in order: D gene, clone size, J gene, V gene, CDR3 protein, CDR3 DNA. D genes are given only for firm matches. A clone size is listed for some rows: how often the clone was seen (once, few, many), or a class if it is expanded.

TRBD2 | many | TRBJ2-1 | TRBV28 | CASSLPSGLAPYNEQFF | TGTGCCAGCAGTTTACCCTCGGGACTAGCGCCCTACAATGAGCAGTTCTTC
. | many | TRBJ1-2 | TRBV7-3 | CASSPTGFGHGYTF | TGTGCCAGCAGCCCGACAGGATTCGGACATGGCTACACCTTC
TRBD2 | many | TRBJ2-2 | TRBV7-9 | CASRPGLATNTGELFF | TGTGCCAGCAGGCCGGGACTAGCGACGAACACCGGGGAGCTGTTTTTT
TRBD2 | many | TRBJ2-1 | TRBV5-1 | CASSLYSSGGPYNEQFF | TGCGCCAGCAGCTTGTATTCTAGCGGGGGGCCCTACAATGAGCAGTTCTTC
TRBD2 | many | TRBJ2-3 | TRBV20-1 | CSSWRGGTSTDTQYF | TGCAGTTCGTGGCGGGGGGGAACTAGCACAGATACGCAGTATTTT
. | many | TRBJ2-2 | TRBV27 | CASSLSWITGELFF | TGTGCCAGCAGTTTATCGTGGATCACCGGGGAGCTGTTTTTT
. | . | TRBJ2-3 | TRBV7-3 | CASSGGYTDTQYF | TGTGCCAGCAGCGGGGGGTACACAGATACGCAGTATTTT
TRBD2 | . | TRBJ2-3 | TRBV12-3/TRBV12-4 | CASSRGLAGGYTQYF | TGTGCCAGCAGCCGCGGACTAGCGGGGGGGTATACGCAGTATTTT
TRBD2 | few | TRBJ2-5 | TRBV18 | CASSLLAGDWETQYF | TGTGCCAGCTCCCTACTAGCGGGAGATTGGGAGACCCAGTACTTC
. | many | TRBJ2-7 | TRBV28 | CASSSPGSSYEQYF | TGTGCCAGCAGTTCCCCGGGGTCCTCCTACGAGCAGTACTTC
TRBD2 | few | TRBJ2-1 | TRBV4-2 | CASSRRLAGGNINYNEQFF | TGTGCCAGCAGCCGCCGACTAGCGGGGGGAAACATTAACTACAATGAGCAGTTCTTC
. | many | TRBJ2-2 | TRBV12-3/TRBV12-4 | CASSLYGPHTGELFF | TGTGCCAGCAGTTTATATGGGCCTCACACCGGGGAGCTGTTTTTT
. | many | TRBJ2-5 | TRBV28 | CASSLAAGHQETQYF | TGTGCCAGCAGTTTGGCCGCGGGGCACCAAGAGACCCAGTACTTC
. | many | TRBJ2-6 | TRBV29-1 | CSVEGQGSGANVLTF | TGCAGCGTTGAAGGGCAGGGTTCTGGGGCCAACGTCCTGACTTTC
. | few | TRBJ1-2 | TRBV5-1 | CASSLDPGSYGYTF | TGCGCCAGCAGCTTGGATCCAGGGTCCTATGGCTACACCTTC
. | many | TRBJ2-2 | TRBV5-1 | CASSLSTGNLNTGELFF | TGCGCCAGCAGCTTGAGTACAGGGAACCTAAACACCGGGGAGCTGTTTTTT
. | many | TRBJ2-7 | TRBV28 | CASSLPAAYEQYF | TGTGCCAGCAGTTTACCTGCCGCCTACGAGCAGTACTTC
TRBD1 | . | TRBJ1-1 | TRBV29-1 | CSVDGFRGRRSAFF | TGCAGCGTTGACGGTTTCAGGGGGCGAAGGAGTGCTTTCTTT
TRBD1 | many | TRBJ2-5 | TRBV28 | CASSYHRGRETQYF | TGTGCCAGCAGTTATCACAGGGGGCGAGAGACCCAGTACTTC
TRBD2 | many | TRBJ2-5 | TRBV5-1 | CASSWGLAGETQYF | TGCGCCAGCAGCTGGGGACTAGCCGGAGAGACCCAGTACTTC
TRBD1 | few | TRBJ2-5 | TRBV24-1 | CATSSKDRDKGETQYF | TGTGCCACCAGTTCCAAGGACAGGGACAAAGGAGAGACCCAGTACTTC
. | many | TRBJ1-2 | TRBV15 | CATSRERGDYGYTF | TGTGCCACCAGCAGAGAGAGGGGGGACTATGGCTACACCTTC
. | many | TRBJ2-5 | TRBV12-5 | CASSLARQETQYF | TGTGCTAGTTCTCTAGCCAGGCAAGAGACCCAGTACTTC
TRBD1 | many | TRBJ1-6 | TRBV12-3/TRBV12-4 | CASRVTGDSPLHF | TGTGCCAGCAGGGTAACAGGGGATTCACCCCTCCACTTT
. | . | TRBJ2-3 | TRBV15 | CATSRVTDTQYF | TGTGCCACCAGCAGAGTAACAGATACGCAGTATTTT
. | many | TRBJ1-1 | TRBV11-3 | CASSLVDPPETEAFF | TGTGCCAGCAGCTTAGTAGATCCCCCAGAGACTGAAGCTTTCTTT
. | many | TRBJ2-1 | TRBV5-1 | CASSTIAEGLYNEQFF | TGCGCCAGCAGCACGATTGCGGAGGGACTCTACAATGAGCAGTTCTTC
. | many | TRBJ2-7 | TRBV20-1 | CSARRDKDSTYEQYF | TGCAGTGCTAGAAGGGATAAGGACAGCACCTACGAGCAGTACTTC
TRBD2 | many | TRBJ2-3 | TRBV7-2 | CASSLALGLAGGRGTQYF | TGTGCCAGCAGCTTAGCATTGGGACTAGCGGGGGGCCGAGGTACGCAGTATTTT
. | few | TRBJ1-2 | TRBV30 | CAWSFDRSGGYTF | TGTGCCTGGAGTTTCGACAGGAGTGGTGGCTACACCTTC
TRBD1 | . | TRBJ2-7 | TRBV13 | CASSLTGGREQYF | TGTGCCAGCAGCCTGACAGGGGGTCGCGAGCAGTACTTC
TRBD2 | few | TRBJ2-5 | TRBV7-2 | CASRVLAGGPETQYF | TGTGCCAGCAGAGTCCTAGCGGGGGGGCCAGAGACCCAGTACTTC
. | many | TRBJ2-2 | TRBV5-1 | CASSPRRGRGGGSGPSSTGELFF | TGCGCCAGCAGCCCTCGACGAGGGCGAGGAGGAGGAAGCGGGCCTTCTAGCACCGGGGAGCTGTTTTTT
. | many | TRBJ2-1 | TRBV3-1 | CASSLPRGLGYNEQFF | TGTGCCAGCAGCCTACCCAGGGGTCTAGGCTACAATGAGCAGTTCTTC
TRBD2 | . | TRBJ2-7 | TRBV5-1 | CASSFMTSSGIPHEQYF | TGCGCCAGCAGCTTCATGACCTCTAGCGGGATACCCCACGAGCAGTACTTC
. | many | TRBJ2-7 | TRBV7-2 | CASSFDRFSYEQYF | TGTGCCAGCAGCTTTGACAGGTTCTCCTACGAGCAGTACTTC
. | . | TRBJ1-2 | TRBV5-5 | CASSLYRTTNYGYTF | TGTGCCAGCAGCCTTTACAGGACCACTAACTATGGCTACACCTTC
TRBD1 | many | TRBJ2-1 | TRBV6-2/TRBV6-3 | CASIFGTGDNEQFF | TGTGCCAGCATTTTCGGGACAGGGGACAATGAGCAGTTCTTC
. | . | TRBJ1-6 | TRBV6-5 | CASSYSTPGSYNSPLHF | TGTGCCAGCAGTTACTCGACCCCAGGCTCCTATAATTCACCCCTCCACTTT
. | many | TRBJ2-1 | TRBV2 | CASSAGQYNEQFF | TGTGCCAGCAGTGCGGGACAATACAATGAGCAGTTCTTC
TRBD1 | . | TRBJ1-5 | TRBV15 | CATGQGQVPPQHF | TGTGCCACCGGACAAGGACAGGTACCGCCCCAGCATTTT
. | many | TRBJ2-5 | TRBV29-1 | CSVAGQGGVLQETQYF | TGCAGCGTGGCCGGACAGGGAGGGGTGTTGCAAGAGACCCAGTACTTC
TRBD1 | few | TRBJ2-7 | TRBV5-1 | CASSLEGRGNYEQYF | TGCGCCAGCAGCTTGGAGGGCAGGGGGAACTACGAGCAGTACTTC
TRBD1 | few | TRBJ2-6 | TRBV11-2 | CASRNTGAGANVLTF | TGTGCCAGCAGAAATACAGGGGCTGGGGCCAACGTCCTGACTTTC
. | few | TRBJ1-1 | TRBV10-3 | CAISDPVQRDTEAFF | TGTGCCATCAGTGACCCCGTACAGAGGGACACTGAAGCTTTCTTT
TRBD2 | many | TRBJ2-1 | TRBV4-2 | CASSLITRLAGYNEQFF | TGTGCCAGCAGCCTCATAACAAGACTAGCGGGTTACAATGAGCAGTTCTTC
TRBD2 | many | TRBJ2-5 | TRBV20-1 | CSARSYGGVQETQYF | TGCAGTGCTCGAAGCTATGGGGGGGTTCAAGAGACCCAGTACTTC
. | many | TRBJ2-2 | TRBV14 | CASSQDLVGELFF | TGTGCCAGCAGCCAAGATTTAGTTGGGGAGCTGTTTTTT
. | . | TRBJ2-1 | TRBV6-2/TRBV6-3 | CASRNSAVSYNEQFF | TGTGCCAGCAGGAATAGCGCCGTCTCCTACAATGAGCAGTTCTTC
TRBD2 | many | TRBJ2-2 | TRBV10-1 | CASSGSLAGSGELFF | TGCGCCAGCAGTGGCTCACTAGCGGGATCCGGGGAGCTGTTTTTT
TRBD2 | few | TRBJ2-7 | TRBV19 | CASRSPGLAGPYYEQYF | TGTGCCAGTAGGAGCCCGGGACTAGCGGGACCCTACTACGAGCAGTACTTC
TRBD1 | few | TRBJ1-2 | TRBV20-1 | CSATPRGRGENYGYTF | TGCAGTGCAACCCCCAGGGGGCGCGGGGAGAACTATGGCTACACCTTC
TRBD2 | . | TRBJ2-1 | TRBV28 | CASSFAGGPYNEQFF | TGTGCCAGCAGTTTTGCGGGAGGGCCCTACAATGAGCAGTTCTTC